Presented here are 9 T cell receptor beta chains from one specimen sequenced in a study of blood T cell repertoires in COVID-19. Sequenced by immunoSEQ multiplex PCR; TCRdb stores in-frame clones only, minus some. The sample carries hundreds of thousands of clones, around 90% recorded once. Sequenced input: peripheral blood. The receptors originated from a man aged 18 to 29 with COVID-19, enrolled during active disease.

This clone appeared once. The chain employs TRBV7-9 and TRBJ2-1; 12 bases are shared with TRBD2. Germline V gives CDR1 SEHNR, CDR2 FQNEAQ (reference sequence). The V and J ends lost 3 bases and 0 bases, in that order; junction bases with no gene match: 6. This CDR3 region has 18 residues. This chain's CDR3 is CASSFGLAGRSSYNEQFF. The CDR3 DNA reads as TGTGCCAGCAGCTTTGGACTAGCGGGGCGCTCCTCCTACAATGAGCAGTTCTTC.

This chain uses TRBV4-1 with TRBJ2-2; 7 nucleotides match TRBD1. J lost 7 bases, V lost 4 bases, and 12 bases had no gene match. Germline V gives CDR1 MGHRA, CDR2 YSYEKL. The CDR3 runs to 16 residues. CDR3 sequence: CASSPSRGLGRGELFF. The CDR3 coding sequence is TGCGCCAGCAGCCCATCCAGGGGGTTAGGGCGCGGGGAGCTGTTTTTT.

V is TRBV6-5 and J is TRBJ1-6; D gene uncertain. This CDR3 has 13 amino acids. Trimming removed 5 bases from V and 9 bases from J, with 11 bases in between. Germline values: CDR1 MNHEY, CDR2 SVGAGI. The CDR3 reads CASSPSLGSPLHF. The DNA of the CDR3 is TGTGCCAGCAGTCCAAGCCTCGGTTCACCCCTCCACTTT.

This chain uses TRBV5-1 with TRBJ2-2, with a weak D call TRBD1 (5 bases). The CDR3 is made up of 14 amino acids. V was pared by 6 bases and J by 1 base, with 10 bases between. Germline V gene lookup returns CDR1 SGHRS and CDR2 YFSETQ. The CDR3 nucleotides read TGCGCCAGCAATGGGCAGGGGAACACCGGGGAGCTGTTTTTT. Translation: CASNGQGNTGELFF.

The chain recombines TRBV5-4 with TRBJ1-1; tentatively, D is TRBD1 (5 bases). CDR3 length: 18 residues. Germline V gene data show CDR1 as SGHNT and CDR2 as YYREEE (reference sequence). Trimming pared 4 bases from V and 0 bases from J, leaving 22 bases between. The chain's CDR3 is CASSPSIIRQGVNTEAFF. CDR3 nucleotides: TGTGCCAGCAGCCCCTCTATTATCCGACAAGGGGTGAACACTGAAGCTTTCTTT.

The V and J genes are TRBV12-3 or TRBV12-4 and TRBJ2-5; the D is unclear. Trimming took off 7 bases at V and 5 bases at J, with 14 bases between the two ends. The CDR3 totals 13 residues. The CDR3: CASTPSRWETQYF. CDR3 DNA sequence: TGTGCCAGCACCCCATCCCGGTGGGAGACCCAGTACTTC.

V is TRBV27 and J is TRBJ1-2; D is unresolved. V lost 6 bases to trimming and J lost 5 bases, with 13 bases between them. There are 13 residues in the CDR3. Germline CDR1 is MNHEY and CDR2 is SMNVEV (reference sequence). The CDR3 nucleotides are TGTGCCAGCAGCCTGACGGGAACTTATGGCTACACCTTC. Encoded protein: CASSLTGTYGYTF.

The rearrangement uses TRBV23-1 and TRBJ2-7, with TRBD1 matching 9 bases. TRBV23-1 qualifies as an ORF whose function is uncertain. Trimming removed 4 bases from V and 5 bases from J; junction bases left unmatched: 12. The CDR3 is made up of 16 amino acids. The chain's CDR3 is CASSRTWDRVWDEQYF. The CDR3 DNA reads as TGCGCCAGCAGTCGAACGTGGGACAGGGTTTGGGACGAGCAGTACTTC.

V is TRBV5-1 and J is TRBJ2-7; a weak D match, TRBD1 (6 bases). Germline V gene data show CDR1 as SGHRS and CDR2 as YFSETQ. V lost 1 base to trimming and J lost 0 bases, with 11 bases between them. This CDR3 comprises 15 residues. In DNA form, the CDR3 reads TGCGCCAGCAGCTTGCTGACAGGCAACTCCTACGAGCAGTACTTC. It specifies CASSLLTGNSYEQYF.